Listed below are T cell receptor beta chains from one sample, sequenced in a study of blood T cell repertoires in COVID-19. The repertoire was sequenced with immunoSEQ multiplex PCR; TCRdb's copy has only in-frame clones and lacks some. The table has some 55,000 clones, more than 85% seen once. Input material: peripheral blood. These receptors all come from a human donor in a cohort sampled during active COVID-19. Both conserved end residues are part of each CDR3. A D gene is named only where the DNA matches it firmly. Where a row states a size, it is once, few, many or the class of an expanded clone; other rows omit it.

D gene: TRBD1
clone size: .
J gene: TRBJ2-5
V gene: TRBV7-9
CDR3 protein: CASSESGTGNRKTQYF
CDR3 DNA: TGTGCCAGCAGCGAATCCGGGACAGGGAATAGAAAGACCCAGTACTTC

D gene: TRBD1
clone size: .
J gene: TRBJ1-2
V gene: TRBV4-3
CDR3 protein: CASSRQQGAYGYTF
CDR3 DNA: TGCGCCAGCAGCCGACAACAGGGGGCCTATGGCTACACCTTC

D gene: .
clone size: .
J gene: TRBJ2-3
V gene: TRBV18
CDR3 protein: CASSPLSVDTQYF
CDR3 DNA: TGTGCCAGCTCACCATTGTCCGTAGATACGCAGTATTTT

D gene: TRBD1
clone size: few
J gene: TRBJ1-3
V gene: TRBV7-2
CDR3 protein: CASSSGRGRHSGNTIYF
CDR3 DNA: TGTGCCAGCAGTTCGGGCAGGGGGAGGCACTCTGGAAACACCATATATTTT

D gene: .
clone size: .
J gene: TRBJ2-7
V gene: TRBV10-3
CDR3 protein: CAISARDAYEQYF
CDR3 DNA: TGTGCCATCAGTGCGCGGGATGCCTACGAGCAGTACTTC

D gene: .
clone size: .
J gene: TRBJ1-5
V gene: TRBV27
CDR3 protein: CASSIRGSSNQPQHF
CDR3 DNA: TGTGCCAGCAGTATAAGGGGGAGTAGCAATCAGCCCCAGCATTTT

D gene: .
clone size: .
J gene: TRBJ2-5
V gene: TRBV20-1
CDR3 protein: CSALVETQYF
CDR3 DNA: TGCAGTGCCCTAGTGGAGACCCAGTACTTC

D gene: TRBD1
clone size: .
J gene: TRBJ1-2
V gene: TRBV27
CDR3 protein: CASSLSGQGIHGYTF
CDR3 DNA: TGTGCCAGCAGTTTATCGGGACAGGGGATACATGGCTACACCTTC

D gene: TRBD2
clone size: .
J gene: TRBJ2-3
V gene: TRBV11-3
CDR3 protein: CASSQGGANTDTQYF
CDR3 DNA: TGTGCCAGCAGTCAGGGAGGGGCTAACACAGATACGCAGTATTTT

D gene: .
clone size: .
J gene: TRBJ2-5
V gene: TRBV2
CDR3 protein: CASSYESETQYF
CDR3 DNA: TGTGCCAGTAGTTACGAGTCAGAGACCCAGTACTTC

D gene: TRBD1
clone size: .
J gene: TRBJ1-3
V gene: TRBV6-6
CDR3 protein: CASSTKPGTDTIYF
CDR3 DNA: TGTGCCAGCAGTACCAAACCCGGGACAGACACCATATATTTT

D gene: TRBD1
clone size: .
J gene: TRBJ2-1
V gene: TRBV18
CDR3 protein: CASSFQGTGVHEQFF
CDR3 DNA: TGTGCCAGCTCCTTCCAGGGGACAGGGGTCCATGAGCAGTTCTTC

D gene: .
clone size: .
J gene: TRBJ1-4
V gene: TRBV2
CDR3 protein: CASSEVREKLFF
CDR3 DNA: TGTGCCAGCAGTGAAGTGCGCGAAAAACTGTTTTTT

D gene: TRBD2
clone size: .
J gene: TRBJ2-1
V gene: TRBV6-2/TRBV6-3
CDR3 protein: CASSQDSGRAYNEQFF
CDR3 DNA: TGTGCCAGCAGCCAGGACTCCGGGAGGGCCTACAATGAGCAGTTCTTC

D gene: .
clone size: .
J gene: TRBJ2-5
V gene: TRBV5-1
CDR3 protein: CASSLAISQDGETQYF
CDR3 DNA: TGCGCCAGCAGCTTGGCAATTTCACAGGACGGAGAGACCCAGTACTTC

D gene: TRBD2
clone size: .
J gene: TRBJ2-2
V gene: TRBV9
CDR3 protein: CASRPLAGAGELFF
CDR3 DNA: TGTGCCAGCAGGCCACTAGCGGGGGCCGGGGAGCTGTTTTTT

D gene: .
clone size: .
J gene: TRBJ2-1
V gene: TRBV3-1/TRBV3-2
CDR3 protein: CASSQRLYNEQFF
CDR3 DNA: TGTGCCAGCAGCCAAAGACTCTACAATGAGCAGTTCTTC

D gene: .
clone size: once
J gene: TRBJ2-5
V gene: TRBV19
CDR3 protein: CASSMGQVPQETQYF
CDR3 DNA: TGTGCCAGTAGTATGGGTCAGGTTCCACAAGAGACCCAGTACTTC

D gene: TRBD2
clone size: .
J gene: TRBJ2-5
V gene: TRBV6-4
CDR3 protein: CASSAFGGGSQETQYF
CDR3 DNA: TGTGCCAGCAGTGCCTTCGGGGGGGGGTCCCAAGAGACCCAGTACTTC

D gene: TRBD1
clone size: .
J gene: TRBJ2-3
V gene: TRBV2
CDR3 protein: CASGTGWTDTQYF
CDR3 DNA: TGTGCCAGCGGGACAGGGTGGACAGATACGCAGTATTTT

D gene: TRBD2
clone size: .
J gene: TRBJ2-7
V gene: TRBV7-9
CDR3 protein: CASGGTSGKNEQYF
CDR3 DNA: TGTGCCAGCGGAGGGACTAGCGGGAAGAACGAGCAGTACTTC

D gene: TRBD1
clone size: .
J gene: TRBJ1-2
V gene: TRBV3-1/TRBV3-2
CDR3 protein: CASSQVGQIDGYTF
CDR3 DNA: TGTGCCAGCAGCCAAGTGGGACAGATTGATGGCTACACCTTC

D gene: TRBD2
clone size: .
J gene: TRBJ2-7
V gene: TRBV7-8
CDR3 protein: CASSSRPGTSVYEQYF
CDR3 DNA: TGTGCCAGCAGCTCCCGCCCCGGGACTAGCGTCTACGAGCAGTACTTC

D gene: .
clone size: .
J gene: TRBJ2-5
V gene: TRBV7-9
CDR3 protein: CASSSRQEMKETQYF
CDR3 DNA: TGTGCCAGCAGCTCCCGACAGGAGATGAAAGAGACCCAGTACTTC

D gene: TRBD2
clone size: .
J gene: TRBJ2-7
V gene: TRBV5-5
CDR3 protein: CASSSLRGGANYEQYF
CDR3 DNA: TGTGCCAGCAGCTCCCTCCGGGGGGGCGCGAACTACGAGCAGTACTTC

D gene: TRBD2
clone size: .
J gene: TRBJ2-7
V gene: TRBV3-1/TRBV3-2
CDR3 protein: CASSQEWEGEQYF
CDR3 DNA: TGTGCCAGCAGCCAAGAATGGGAGGGCGAGCAGTACTTC

D gene: TRBD1
clone size: .
J gene: TRBJ2-7
V gene: TRBV19
CDR3 protein: CASSISGQAFDEQYF
CDR3 DNA: TGTGCCAGTAGTATATCGGGACAGGCGTTCGACGAGCAGTACTTC

D gene: .
clone size: few
J gene: TRBJ1-6
V gene: TRBV27
CDR3 protein: CASSPRESYNSPLHF
CDR3 DNA: TGTGCCAGCAGTCCGAGGGAATCCTATAATTCACCCCTCCACTTT

D gene: .
clone size: .
J gene: TRBJ2-2
V gene: TRBV24-1
CDR3 protein: CATSGPNTGELFF
CDR3 DNA: TGTGCCACCAGTGGTCCTAACACCGGGGAGCTGTTTTTT

D gene: .
clone size: .
J gene: TRBJ2-3
V gene: TRBV5-1
CDR3 protein: CASSWGSGAGGNTQYF
CDR3 DNA: TGCGCCAGCAGCTGGGGCTCTGGCGCAGGCGGGAATACGCAGTATTTT

D gene: .
clone size: once
J gene: TRBJ2-6
V gene: TRBV3-1/TRBV3-2
CDR3 protein: CASKATVSSGANVLTF
CDR3 DNA: TGTGCCAGCAAAGCGACTGTGTCCTCTGGGGCCAACGTCCTGACTTTC

D gene: .
clone size: .
J gene: TRBJ1-6
V gene: TRBV7-2
CDR3 protein: CASSFAGATLHF
CDR3 DNA: TGTGCCAGCAGCTTCGCTGGGGCCACCCTCCACTTT

D gene: TRBD1
clone size: .
J gene: TRBJ1-5
V gene: TRBV4-1
CDR3 protein: CASSQGWWQGQESNQPQHF
CDR3 DNA: TGCGCCAGCAGCCAAGGGTGGTGGCAGGGACAGGAAAGCAATCAGCCCCAGCATTTT

D gene: TRBD1
clone size: .
J gene: TRBJ2-7
V gene: TRBV2
CDR3 protein: CASRGFLDRAKYEQYF
CDR3 DNA: TGTGCCAGCAGAGGGTTCCTGGACAGGGCCAAATACGAGCAGTACTTC

D gene: TRBD1
clone size: .
J gene: TRBJ2-5
V gene: TRBV12-3/TRBV12-4
CDR3 protein: CASSLTGETQYF
CDR3 DNA: TGTGCCAGCAGTTTGACAGGGGAGACCCAGTACTTC

D gene: TRBD2
clone size: .
J gene: TRBJ2-1
V gene: TRBV9
CDR3 protein: CASSDGGYEQFF
CDR3 DNA: TGTGCCAGCAGTGACGGGGGGTACGAGCAGTTCTTC